The clone carrying this T cell receptor (beta chain) is labeled medium-sized. This specimen comes from a study of T cell clonotyping in hematopoietic cell transplantation. Sequenced by immunoSEQ multiplex PCR; TCRdb stores in-frame clones only, minus some. The profile covers some 19,000 clones, with around three quarters appearing a single time and under 20% taken by the ten largest. Indicated time point: recipient sample about 28 days before transplant, after cytoreduction. Samples: about 28 days before transplant, then days 30, 100 and 180 after. Trimming took 6 bases from V and 3 from J; bases not matched to a gene: 7. This CDR3 spans 15 amino acids. CDR1 is MNHNY, CDR2 SVGAGI, per germline (reference sequence).

The chain couples TRBV6-6 to TRBJ2-1; TRBD2 matches 8 bases. Sequences were derived from peripheral blood mononuclear cells, sampled before stem cell transplant. The clonotype was recovered from a man aged 55 to 69 with acute myeloid leukemia. Some clones in this sample may be carry-over from other donors' samples. The CDR3 is CASSRAAGDYNEQFF. The CDR3 region has the DNA TGTGCCAGCAGCAGAGCAGCGGGGGACTACAATGAGCAGTTCTTC.